The 28 T cell receptor beta chains below all came from one sample that was sequenced in a study of T cell changes during pregnancy in multiple sclerosis. Assay: immunoSEQ multiplex PCR; the TCRdb copy retains only in-frame clones and omits some. The sample lists roughly 48,000 clones; roughly 85% were seen once. The sample consisted of CD4+ T cells from peripheral blood mononuclear cells, taken in the second trimester of pregnancy. These receptors were obtained from a female donor with multiple sclerosis, enrolled in a pregnancy study.

V and J are TRBV6-1 and TRBJ2-2; 8 bases match TRBD2. Germline V gives CDR1 MNHNS, CDR2 SASEGT. CDR3 length: 15 residues. V shed 3 bases, J shed 5 bases, and the junction held 5 bases outside the gene matches. The CDR3 coding sequence is TGTGCCAGCAGTGACTTACTAGCGGAGACCGGGGAGCTGTTTTTT. Translation: CASSDLLAETGELFF.

V is TRBV11-3 and J is TRBJ2-5; TRBD1 agrees at 7 bases. The CDR3 runs to 15 residues. V shed 1 base, J shed 4 bases, and the junction held 6 bases outside the gene matches. CDR1 is SGHNT, CDR2 YENEEA, per germline. CDR3 protein: CASSLGGQKLETQYF. The CDR3 DNA sequence: TGTGCCAGCAGCTTAGGGGGACAGAAATTAGAGACCCAGTACTTC. The full variable domain, its missing parts supplied by reference TRBV11-3 and TRBJ2-5, is EAGVVQSPRYKIIEKKQPVAFWCNPISGHNTLYWYLQNLGQGPELLIRYENEEAVDDSQLPKDRFSAERLKGVDSTLKIQPAELGDSAVYLCASSLGGQKLETQYFGPGTRLLVL.

This clone was seen only once. The J gene is TRBJ2-1, the V gene TRBV20-1, with D uncertain. The V gene lost 7 bases and the J gene lost 6 bases, with 10 bases spanning the gap. CDR1 DFQATT and CDR2 SNEGSKA come from the germline V gene (reference sequence). CDR3 size: 11 residues. The CDR3 nucleotides read TGCAGTGTGAGTTCCACCAATGAGCAGTTCTTC. Its translation is CSVSSTNEQFF.

J is TRBJ2-7 and V is TRBV4-3; D is undetermined. Deletions cut 0 bases from V and 2 bases from J, with 11 bases between. Looked up from germline, CDR1 is LGHNA and CDR2 is YSLEER. The CDR3 covers 15 residues. The CDR3 region is CASSQDLDRTYEQYF. DNA for the CDR3: TGCGCCAGCAGCCAAGATCTAGATCGGACCTACGAGCAGTACTTC.

The chain couples TRBV28 to TRBJ2-7; the match to TRBD1 covers 10 bases. The CDR3 contains 17 residues. CDR1 is MDHEN and CDR2 is SYDVKM in the germline V gene. After removal of 5 bases from V and 0 bases from J, the junction contained 10 bases not matched to a gene. The CDR3 protein is CASSLRGDRGFSYEQYF. DNA for the CDR3: TGTGCCAGCAGTCTAAGGGGGGACAGGGGATTCTCCTACGAGCAGTACTTC.

This chain connects TRBV7-9 to TRBJ2-1; D is possibly TRBD2 (7 bases). Germline CDR1 is SEHNR and CDR2 is FQNEAQ (reference sequence). Trimming removed 6 bases at V and 6 bases at J, with 15 bases between. The CDR3 is made up of 14 amino acids. Written as DNA, the CDR3 is TGTGCCAGCAGTAGACCAGGGGAGGGCAATGAGCAGTTCTTC. It translates to CASSRPGEGNEQFF.

This clone occurred a few times. The chain is built from TRBV2 and TRBJ1-1; TRBD1 agrees at 7 bases. CDR3 length equals 14 residues. Per the germline V gene, CDR1 is SNHLY and CDR2 is FYNNEI. Trimming removed 7 bases from V and 0 bases from J; junction bases left unmatched: 5. Here the CDR3 reads CASNWDSMNTEAFF. The CDR3 DNA reads TGTGCCAGCAATTGGGACAGCATGAACACTGAAGCTTTCTTT. Full variable domain (outside the CDR3, taken from reference TRBV2 and TRBJ1-1): EPEVTQTPSHQVTQMGQEVILRCVPISNHLYFYWYRQILGQKVEFLVSFYNNEISEKSEIFDDQFSVERPDGSNFTLKIRSTKLEDSAMYFCASNWDSMNTEAFFGQGTRLTVV.

The chain links TRBV19 to TRBJ1-4, with D perhaps matching TRBD1 (6 bases). The CDR3 consists of 14 residues. V gave up 5 bases and J gave up 7 bases, with 14 bases separating them. Looked up from germline, CDR1 is LNHDA and CDR2 is SQIVND (reference sequence). The CDR3, as DNA: TGTGCCAGTAGTCCTGACAGGATGGGTGAAAAACTGTTTTTT. It encodes CASSPDRMGEKLFF.

The chain couples TRBV7-9 to TRBJ2-6, with a possible D match to TRBD1 (5 bases). The CDR3 extends over 16 amino acids. V was pared by 5 bases and J by 0 bases, with 11 bases between. Germline CDR1 is SEHNR and CDR2 is FQNEAQ (reference sequence). The chain's CDR3 is CASSPAGHSGANVLTF. In DNA form, the CDR3 reads TGTGCCAGCAGCCCGGCAGGGCACTCTGGGGCCAACGTCCTGACTTTC.

The CDR3 DNA follows: TGTGCCAGCAGCCAAGTAGTGACTAGCGGCTCCTACGAGCAGTACTTC. Amino acids: CASSQVVTSGSYEQYF. The rearrangement joins TRBV4-2 to TRBJ2-7, with 9 bases aligning to TRBD2. V lost 1 base to trimming and J lost 0 bases; unmatched junction nucleotides: 4. Germline loops: CDR1 LGHNA, CDR2 YNFKEQ. CDR3 length: 16 residues.

The chain is built from TRBV9 and TRBJ1-4; a possible D gene is TRBD1 (6 bases). The germline V gene has CDR1 SGDLS and CDR2 YYNGEE. This CDR3 is 16 amino acids long. Trimming took 2 bases from V and 5 from J, leaving 16 bases between them. The CDR3 coding sequence is TGTGCCAGCAGCGTTTCCCGAGGACAGAGAAATGAAAAACTGTTTTTT. Encoded protein: CASSVSRGQRNEKLFF. Drawing the rest from reference TRBV9 and TRBJ1-4, the complete variable domain is DSGVTQTPKHLITATGQRVTLRCSPRSGDLSVYWYQQSLDQGLQFLIQYYNGEERAKGNILERFSAQQFPDLHSELNLSSLELGDSALYFCASSVSRGQRNEKLFFGSGTQLSVL.

The rearrangement uses TRBV5-1 and TRBJ2-3, with D uncertain. Germline values: CDR1 SGHRS, CDR2 YFSETQ. The CDR3 consists of 14 residues. V lost 2 bases and J lost 2, with 9 bases in between. The CDR3 loop is CASSLTGFTDTQYF. The CDR3 bases are TGCGCCAGCAGCTTAACCGGGTTCACAGATACGCAGTATTTT.

The rearrangement uses TRBV28 and TRBJ2-5; TRBD1 agrees at 9 bases. The CDR3 totals 13 residues. Germline lookup yields CDR1 MDHEN and CDR2 SYDVKM. V lost 6 bases to trimming and J lost 5 bases; unmatched junction nucleotides: 4. CDR3 in amino acids: CASRVGQGETQYF. The CDR3 DNA sequence: TGTGCCAGCAGGGTTGGACAGGGGGAGACCCAGTACTTC.

The chain recombines TRBV7-9 with TRBJ1-2; TRBD1 matches 8 bases. V dropped 5 bases and J dropped 7; count of bases not matched to a gene: 3. Germline CDR1 and CDR2: SEHNR and FQNEAQ (reference sequence). There are 12 residues in the CDR3. The CDR3 spells CASSHGTGGYTF. The CDR3 nucleotides read TGTGCCAGCAGCCACGGGACAGGTGGCTACACCTTC.

The CDR3 DNA follows: TGTGCCAGCAGTCCCCTTAGCGCCGGGACAGATACGCAGTATTTT. It yields the protein CASSPLSAGTDTQYF. The chain uses TRBV28 and TRBJ2-3, with D possibly matching TRBD2 (5 bases). V lost 5 bases to trimming and J lost 3 bases, with 15 bases between them. The CDR3 consists of 15 residues. The germline gives CDR1 MDHEN, CDR2 SYDVKM. Together with reference TRBV28 and TRBJ2-3, the CDR3 gives the full variable domain: DVKVTQSSRYLVKRTGEKVFLECVQDMDHENMFWYRQDPGLGLRLIYFSYDVKMKEKGDIPEGYSVSREKKERFSLILESASTNQTSMYLCASSPLSAGTDTQYFGPGTRLTVL.

V is TRBV5-1 and J is TRBJ2-5, with D possibly being TRBD1 (5 bases). CDR1 is SGHRS, CDR2 YFSETQ, per germline. The V end lost 1 base, the J end lost 1 base, and 8 bases lay between the germline ends. CDR3 size: 14 residues. Here the CDR3 DNA reads TGCGCCAGCAGCTTGAGGGGCAGCCAAGAGACCCAGTACTTC. The encoded protein is CASSLRGSQETQYF.

CDR3 bases: TGTGCCAGCTCACCATCCCTTCAGGGGGCTAGGGAAAAACTGTTTTTT. This sequence encodes CASSPSLQGAREKLFF. V usage is TRBV18 and J usage is TRBJ1-4, with 8 bases matching TRBD1. The V gene's germline CDR1 is KGHSH and CDR2 LQKENI. The CDR3 spans 16 residues. J was trimmed by 8 bases and V by 2 bases; bases with no gene match: 10.

The CDR3 coding sequence is TGTGCCACCACACCACGGACAGACTCTGGAAACACCATATATTTT. The encoded protein is CATTPRTDSGNTIYF. The V and J genes are TRBV6-1 and TRBJ1-3, with D perhaps TRBD1 (6 bases). From germline, CDR1 is MNHNS and CDR2 SASEGT. This CDR3 contains 15 residues. The V gene lost 10 bases and the J gene lost 0 bases, with 16 bases spanning the gap.

The chain links TRBV30 to TRBJ1-5; 8 bases match TRBD1. V lost 0 bases and J lost 2; bases outside the gene matches: 6. The CDR3 contains 16 residues. Germline values: CDR1 GTSNPN, CDR2 SVGIG (reference sequence). The DNA of the CDR3 is TGTGCCTGGAGTGTTCAGGGGGCGGGCGGCAATCAGCCCCAGCATTTT. Translation: CAWSVQGAGGNQPQHF. The full variable domain, its missing parts supplied by reference TRBV30 and TRBJ1-5, is SQTIHQWPATLVQPVGSPLSLECTVEGTSNPNLYWYRQAAGRGLQLLFYSVGIGQISSEVPQNLSASRPQDRQFILSSKKLLLSDSGFYLCAWSVQGAGGNQPQHFGDGTRLSIL.

By proportion, this clone is medium-sized. CDR3 residues: CASSLGPGGNTGELFF. The CDR3 DNA follows: TGTGCCAGCAGCTTAGGTCCGGGAGGGAACACCGGGGAGCTGTTTTTT. The chain combines TRBV7-2 with TRBJ2-2; 7 bases fit TRBD2. V lost 1 base and J lost 1; bases outside the gene matches: 3. Germline V gene lookup returns CDR1 SGHTA and CDR2 FQGNSA. CDR3 size: 16 residues.

V and J are TRBV4-3 and TRBJ2-7; 7 nucleotides agree with TRBD1. The CDR3 sequence is 16 residues long. Trimming at V came to 4 bases and at J to 2 bases, leaving 11 bases not matched to a gene. Germline-derived CDR1 and CDR2 are LGHNA and YSLEER. Here the CDR3 reads CASSPGTAALTYEQYF. The CDR3 nucleotides are TGCGCCAGCAGCCCAGGGACAGCAGCCCTTACCTACGAGCAGTACTTC.

The J gene is TRBJ1-1, the V gene TRBV5-6, with TRBD1 matching 7 bases. The ends lost 4 bases at V and 6 bases at J; junction bases unmatched: 15. The CDR3 contains 16 residues. Germline values: CDR1 SGHDT, CDR2 YYEEEE. As DNA, the CDR3 is TGTGCCAGCAGCGGACTGCGCGCCCAGGGGGTCGCTGAAGCTTTCTTT. This encodes CASSGLRAQGVAEAFF.

V and J are TRBV7-2 and TRBJ2-7, with TRBD1 matching 9 bases. Germline trimming cut 5 bases from V and 5 bases from J; bases unmatched to any gene: 10. This CDR3 contains 15 residues. Germline CDR1 and CDR2: SGHTA and FQGNSA. The CDR3 loop is CASSPGTGTWDEQYF. CDR3 sequence (DNA): TGTGCCAGCAGCCCCGGGACAGGGACTTGGGACGAGCAGTACTTC.

The rearrangement joins TRBV9 to TRBJ1-1; 7 positions match TRBD1. This CDR3 is built from 17 residues. CDR1 is SGDLS, CDR2 YYNGEE, per germline. The V segment lost 3 bases and the J segment 2 bases; nucleotides outside the gene matches: 13. CDR3 sequence (DNA): TGTGCCAGCAGCGGACAGGGCTCTGCACTCAGAAACACTGAAGCTTTCTTT. It translates to CASSGQGSALRNTEAFF.

This chain joins TRBV9 and TRBJ2-2, with TRBD1 matching over 7 bases. Trimming cost V 2 bases and J 0 bases; bases outside gene matches: 4. The CDR3 sequence is 16 residues long. Per the germline V gene, CDR1 is SGDLS and CDR2 is YYNGEE. The DNA for the CDR3 is TGTGCCAGCAGCGTTTCCGGGACAGCGAACACCGGGGAGCTGTTTTTT. Its translation is CASSVSGTANTGELFF.

The rearrangement uses TRBV19 and TRBJ2-5; D is uncertain. V was shortened by 3 bases and J by 3 bases, with 17 bases between the two germline ends. The CDR3 runs to 16 residues. Per the germline V gene, CDR1 is LNHDA and CDR2 is SQIVND (reference sequence). The CDR3, as DNA: TGTGCCAGTAGTATCTCGTACGGAAGGAGAGAAGAGACCCAGTACTTC. Translating gives CASSISYGRREETQYF.

This chain links TRBV7-2 with TRBJ2-7; D remains unclear. CDR1 is SGHTA and CDR2 is FQGNSA in the germline V gene. The CDR3 loop spans 15 amino acids. Trimming cost V 1 base and J 6 bases, with 16 bases left between them. The CDR3 loop reads CASSLDPSRLGEQYF. Here the CDR3 DNA reads TGTGCCAGCAGCTTAGACCCCTCTAGATTGGGCGAGCAGTACTTC. The whole variable domain, remainder taken from reference TRBV7-2 and TRBJ2-7, is GAGVSQSPSNKVTEKGKDVELRCDPISGHTALYWYRQSLGQGLEFLIYFQGNSAPDKSGLPSDRFSAERTGGSVSTLTIQRTQQEDSAVYLCASSLDPSRLGEQYFGPGTRLTVT.

This chain connects TRBV7-2 to TRBJ2-5; TRBD1 agrees at 9 bases. Germline lookup yields CDR1 SGHTA and CDR2 FQGNSA. CDR3 length: 16 amino acids. Unmatched junction bases numbered 10, after V lost 3 bases and J lost 5 bases. CDR3 nucleotides: TGTGCCAGCAGCTTTTGGTCGGGACAGGGTTCCGAGACCCAGTACTTC. Encoded protein: CASSFWSGQGSETQYF.